This T cell receptor (beta chain) was sequenced in a study of cytomegalovirus exposure and HLA in healthy donors. Findings of the study overall: A later look showed TCR association rates differing by HLA locus, highest for DRB1 and lowest for HLA-C. Immune exposure information comprised only CMV serostatus. In a later analysis, V- and J-gene trimming of beta chains associated with a DCLRE1C missense variant, replicated independently.

The PCR was carried out with 60 Vbeta primers and 13 Jbeta primers. Data came from immunoSEQ multiplex PCR; TCRdb stores just in-frame clones and leaves some out. The repertoire has about 140,000 clones, 75% to 80% of them found once; the top ten carry 1.5% to 2%. The donors comprised healthy bone marrow donors. Turning to this clone: The antigen remains undetermined.

The germline gives CDR1 SGHDT, CDR2 YYEEEE. Losses at the gene ends were 4 bases for V and 3 bases for J; bases not matched to a gene: 5. The CDR3 is 15 amino acids. The source material was PBMCs. The TCR originated in a woman in her thirties in good health and CMV-seronegative. V is TRBV5-6 and J is TRBJ1-5, with 9 bases identical to TRBD1. As DNA, the CDR3 is TGTGCCAGCAGCCGGCGGACAGGGGCCAATCAGCCCCAGCATTTT. This encodes CASSRRTGANQPQHF. The variable domain in full, with the rest retrieved from reference TRBV5-6 and TRBJ1-5, is DAGVTQSPTHLIKTRGQQVTLRCSPKSGHDTVSWYQQALGQGPQFIFQYYEEEERQRGNFPDRFSGHQFPNYSSELNVNALLLGDSALYLCASSRRTGANQPQHFGDGTRLSIL.